This TCR beta chain was obtained from a study of radiation and T cells in renal cell carcinoma. At the level of the study: Nephrectomy followed 15 Gy stereotactic body radiation by 4 weeks. Study-wide findings and caveats: Pretreatment tumor biopsies were lacking, so baseline clonotypes are unknown. Top tumor clonotypes rose in blood 2 weeks post-radiation, then contracted.

Concerning this clone itself: The antigen is not known.

Some clones are missing from TCRdb's copy, which holds only in-frame ones; the method was immunoSEQ multiplex PCR. The table records about 91,000 clones, approximately 83% of them present only once. The time point: baseline pretreatment blood. Treatment: 15 Gy SBRT to primary tumor, nephrectomy 4 weeks later. This renal cell carcinoma was of the clear cell type. The germline V gene encodes CDR1 MNHEY and CDR2 SMNVEV (reference sequence). This CDR3 spans 14 amino acids. V was trimmed by 2 bases and J by 3 bases, leaving 10 bases between them. J is TRBJ1-2 and V is TRBV27, with a weak D call TRBD1 (6 bases). The sequencing here drew on blood, taken from a patient whose treatment included radiotherapy and nephrectomy. This TCR was sampled from a man in his fifties or sixties with renal cell carcinoma. The CDR3 region is CASSLRGGDYGYTF. In nucleotides, the CDR3 is TGTGCCAGCAGTTTAAGAGGGGGGGACTATGGCTACACCTTC.